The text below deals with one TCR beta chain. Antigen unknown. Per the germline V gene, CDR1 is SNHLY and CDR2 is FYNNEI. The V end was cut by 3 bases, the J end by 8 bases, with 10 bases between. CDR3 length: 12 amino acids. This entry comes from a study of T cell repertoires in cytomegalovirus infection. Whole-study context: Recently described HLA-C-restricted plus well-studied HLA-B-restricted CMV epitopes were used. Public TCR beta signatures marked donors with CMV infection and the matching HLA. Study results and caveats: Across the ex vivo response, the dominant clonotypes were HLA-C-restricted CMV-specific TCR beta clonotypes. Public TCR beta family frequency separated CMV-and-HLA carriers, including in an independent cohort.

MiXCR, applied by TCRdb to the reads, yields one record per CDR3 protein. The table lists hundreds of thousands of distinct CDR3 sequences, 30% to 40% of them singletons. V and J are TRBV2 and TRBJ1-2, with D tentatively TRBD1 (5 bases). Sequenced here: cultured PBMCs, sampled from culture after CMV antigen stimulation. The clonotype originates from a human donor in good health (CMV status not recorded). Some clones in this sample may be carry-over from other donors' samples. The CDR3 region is CASSEVTAGYTF. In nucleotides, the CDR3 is TGTGCCAGCAGTGAGGTGACAGCCGGCTACACCTTC.